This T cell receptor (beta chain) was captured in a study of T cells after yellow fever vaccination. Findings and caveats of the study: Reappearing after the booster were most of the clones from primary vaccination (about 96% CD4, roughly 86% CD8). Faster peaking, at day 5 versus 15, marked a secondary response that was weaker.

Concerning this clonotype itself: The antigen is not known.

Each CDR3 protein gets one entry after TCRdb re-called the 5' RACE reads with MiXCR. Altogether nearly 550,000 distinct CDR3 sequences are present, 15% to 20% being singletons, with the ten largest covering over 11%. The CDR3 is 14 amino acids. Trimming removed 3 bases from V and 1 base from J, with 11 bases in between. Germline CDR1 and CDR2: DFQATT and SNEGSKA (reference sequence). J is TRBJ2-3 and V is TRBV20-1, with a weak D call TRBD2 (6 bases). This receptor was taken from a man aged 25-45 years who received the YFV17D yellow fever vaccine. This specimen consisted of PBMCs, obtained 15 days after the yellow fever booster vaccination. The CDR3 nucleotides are TGCAGTGCTAGTGGAATAGCGGGCACAGATACGCAGTATTTT. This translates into CSASGIAGTDTQYF.